This T cell receptor (beta chain) was profiled in a study of blood T cell repertoires in COVID-19. Seattle-derived patients entered the study during active infection and were followed longitudinally. Per germline, CDR1 SGHAT and CDR2 FQNNGV. The CDR3 contains 17 residues. V lost 4 bases, J lost 5 bases, and 13 bases stayed unmatched. The authors' processing: Amplifying reference gene primers gave estimates of nucleated cell counts. The table came from immunoSEQ multiplex PCR; TCRdb's copy has only in-frame clones and leaves some out. V, J and clone size reflect that table, while D and trimming were determined from the DNA. The profile shows 55,000 to 75,000 clones, roughly two thirds of them singletons.

This receptor was taken from a woman aged 70 to 79 with COVID-19, enrolled during active disease. The sample taken for sequencing was peripheral blood. The V gene is TRBV11-2, the J gene TRBJ1-4; 7 nucleotides match TRBD1. CDR3 nucleotides: TGTGCCAGCAGCTCGGGGGACAGCGCACGGCGAAATGAAAAACTGTTTTTT. This encodes CASSSGDSARRNEKLFF.